This is a list of T cell receptor beta chains from one sample in a study of shared clonotypes between healthy human individuals. Produced via immunoSEQ multiplex PCR; TCRdb's table is partial and in-frame only. The data show roughly 2.5 million clones, more than 80% seen once. The specimen sequenced was naive CD4+ T cells sorted from blood. The receptors shown here come from a young man in good health. CDR3s include the opening cysteine and the closing phenylalanine or tryptophan. The D gene is left open where the match is weak. Rows may omit the clone size; those that give it use once, few, many or a size class.

V	size	J	length	D	DNA	CDR3
TRBV7-9	.	TRBJ1-5	15	.	TGTGCCAGCAGCTTAGAATCCCAGGGACGGGCACCCCAGCATTTT	CASSLESQGRAPQHF
TRBV28	.	TRBJ1-6	15	.	TGTGCCAGCAGTCCGACGATTAATGTCGGTTCACCCCTCCACTTT	CASSPTINVGSPLHF
TRBV7-3	.	TRBJ2-7	15	TRBD1	TGTGCCAGCAGCCCCGGGACAGGGGGCTCCTACGAGCAGTACTTC	CASSPGTGGSYEQYF
TRBV10-1	.	TRBJ1-1	12	.	TGCGCCAGCAGATGGGGGAACACTGAAGCTTTCTTT	CASRWGNTEAFF
TRBV5-1	once	TRBJ2-7	15	.	TGCGCCAGCAGCTTGGTGGCAGGGTCCTCCTACGAGCAGTACTTC	CASSLVAGSSYEQYF
TRBV6-4	.	TRBJ2-5	15	.	TGTGCCAGCAGTGAGAACCTCTTAAGTTCCACGACCCAGTACTTC	CASSENLLSSTTQYF
TRBV25-1	.	TRBJ2-5	14	TRBD1	TGTGCCAGCAGTGGGACAGGGGGGTTGGAGACCCAGTACTTC	CASSGTGGLETQYF
TRBV9	.	TRBJ2-7	12	TRBD1	TGTGCCAGCAGCGCGGGACAGGGGGAGCAGTACTTC	CASSAGQGEQYF
TRBV19	.	TRBJ1-2	13	TRBD1	TGTGCCAGCGGGGACAGGGGCTACTATGGCTACACCTTC	CASGDRGYYGYTF
TRBV5-1	once	TRBJ2-1	14	.	TGCGCCAGCAGCTTGGGAGGTTCCTACAATGAGCAGTTCTTC	CASSLGGSYNEQFF